Each of the 29 T cell receptor beta chains below was sequenced from the same sample in a study of PD-1 blockade in classical Hodgkin lymphoma. As to time point: cycle 4 day 1 (C4D1), after six to seven weeks of nivolumab. All patients experienced relapse after autologous stem cell transplantation, and brentuximab vedotin exposure was variable. Sequenced by immunoSEQ multiplex PCR; TCRdb stores in-frame clones only, minus some. The repertoire holds about 9,000 clones, 87% seen once, with roughly 24% in the top ten. Here the sequenced sample was peripheral blood mononuclear cells (PBMCs), taken before the fourth cycle of nivolumab. These receptors were taken from a human donor with classical Hodgkin lymphoma.

The chain recombines TRBV27 with TRBJ2-2; 12 bases match TRBD1. This CDR3 contains 17 residues. V shed 5 bases, J shed 3 bases, and the junction held 7 bases outside the gene matches. Germline V gene lookup returns CDR1 MNHEY and CDR2 SMNVEV (reference sequence). The CDR3 loop reads CASSASGQGADTGELFF. The CDR3 nucleotides are TGTGCCAGCAGTGCCTCGGGACAGGGGGCTGACACCGGGGAGCTGTTTTTT.

The chain employs TRBV28 and TRBJ2-7; unclear D gene. Germline loops: CDR1 MDHEN, CDR2 SYDVKM. V was cut by 2 bases and J by 4 bases, with 9 bases left in between. The CDR3 length is 13 residues. Here the CDR3 DNA reads TGTGCCAGCAGTTTAGGGCACCTTTACGAGCAGTACTTC. It codes for CASSLGHLYEQYF.

The rearrangement uses TRBV19 and TRBJ2-3, with 9 bases that match TRBD2. Germline V lookup: CDR1 LNHDA, CDR2 SQIVND (reference sequence). The junction had 13 bases not matched to a gene; V was cut back by 4 bases and J by 5 bases. This CDR3 comprises 17 residues. This chain's CDR3 is CASSTGAGGPFGDTQYF. The CDR3 coding sequence is TGTGCCAGTAGTACTGGGGCGGGGGGGCCGTTCGGAGATACGCAGTATTTT.

The chain is built from TRBV7-2 and TRBJ2-4; D is possibly TRBD2 (6 bases). V dropped 5 bases and J dropped 9 bases, with 20 bases sitting between them. CDR1 and CDR2 (germline): SGHTA, FQGNSA. The CDR3 is made up of 15 amino acids. CDR3: CASSPNQSGLGIQYF. CDR3 in DNA: TGTGCCAGCAGCCCAAATCAGAGCGGGCTGGGCATTCAGTACTTC.

The rearrangement links TRBV29-1 to TRBJ2-7; perhaps TRBD2 as D (6 bases). Between the trimmed V and J ends, which lost 3 bases and 3 bases, there was a span of 9 bases. Germline V gene sequence: CDR1 SQVTM, CDR2 ANQGSEA. The CDR3 contains 12 residues. The CDR3 spells CSVDQGGYEQYF. The CDR3 DNA follows: TGCAGCGTTGATCAGGGAGGCTACGAGCAGTACTTC.

Of note for this clone: Mismatch with germline at one junction end may stem from a read error. The CDR3 DNA is TGTGCCAGCAGCGCCCGGACCGACACGGAAGCTTTCTTT. Its translation is CASSARTDTEAFF. The chain joins TRBV9 to TRBJ1-1, with D unresolved. The CDR3 is 13 residues long. Germline V lookup: CDR1 SGDLS, CDR2 YYNGEE.

The CDR3 DNA reads TGTGCCAGCAGCCTCGGGACACAGCTTTTAACTTACGAGCAGTACTTC. It encodes CASSLGTQLLTYEQYF. The rearrangement links TRBV7-2 to TRBJ2-7, with a tentative D call TRBD1 (6 bases). In germline, CDR1 is SGHTA, CDR2 FQGNSA. CDR3 length: 16 amino acids. Trimming cost V 5 bases and J 4 bases, with 21 bases left between them.

V gene TRBV5-4 combines with J gene TRBJ1-2; D not certain. CDR1 is SGHNT and CDR2 is YYREEE in the germline V gene (reference sequence). The CDR3 has 15 amino acids. With 0 bases removed from V and 1 base from J, the gap between germline ends came to 10 bases. CDR3 sequence: CASSLAGRGNYGYTF. The CDR3 DNA is TGTGCCAGCAGCTTGGCCGGGCGAGGTAACTATGGCTACACCTTC.

The V and J genes are TRBV7-9 and TRBJ1-2; D possibly corresponds to TRBD1 (6 bases). Looked up from germline, CDR1 is SEHNR and CDR2 is FQNEAQ (reference sequence). The CDR3 extends over 13 amino acids. With 6 bases removed from V and 14 bases from J, the gap between germline ends came to 22 bases. The CDR3: CASSSPRGGPWTF. The CDR3 DNA follows: TGTGCCAGCAGTTCGCCGAGGGGGGGGCCATGGACCTTC.

With respect to this clone: The same CDR3 arises from other DNA sequences in this sample as well. CDR3 residues: CASSPRGGSYNEQFF. For the CDR3, the DNA is TGCGCCAGCAGCCCGCGGGGGGGCTCCTACAATGAGCAGTTCTTC. V and J are TRBV4-3 and TRBJ2-1; 9 bases are a match to TRBD2. Unmatched junction bases numbered 1, after V lost 4 bases and J lost 0 bases. Germline loops: CDR1 LGHNA, CDR2 YSLEER. CDR3 length equals 15 residues.

The V gene is TRBV28, the J gene TRBJ1-2; weak D call: TRBD1 (5 bases). In germline, CDR1 is MDHEN, CDR2 SYDVKM. CDR3 length equals 14 residues. The ends were cut back, 3 bases at V and 5 bases at J, with 13 bases in the middle. As DNA, the CDR3 is TGTGCCAGCAGTTTTCAACAGGCTGGGTATGGCTACACCTTC. This codes for CASSFQQAGYGYTF.

The gene calls are TRBV7-9 and TRBJ1-1, with D unresolved. The CDR3 totals 11 residues. CDR1 and CDR2 from the germline V gene are SEHNR and FQNEAQ (reference sequence). V gave up 6 bases and J gave up 8 bases, with 10 bases separating them. CDR3 nucleotide sequence: TGTGCCAGCAGATCCCCCGCCGAAGCTTTCTTT. It specifies CASRSPAEAFF.

The V and J genes are TRBV2 and TRBJ1-4; TRBD1 might be the D (6 bases). The CDR3 has 13 residues. Trimming removed 11 bases from V and 4 bases from J, with 14 bases in between. Germline CDR1 and CDR2: SNHLY and FYNNEI. The CDR3 here is CAGGQPGNEKLFF. The CDR3 DNA sequence: TGTGCCGGAGGACAGCCTGGTAATGAAAAACTGTTTTTT.

V gene TRBV5-5 combines with J gene TRBJ1-2; TRBD1 matches at 8 bases. CDR1 and CDR2 from the germline V gene are SGHKS and YYEKEE (reference sequence). CDR3 length: 13 amino acids. V lost 4 bases to trimming and J lost 7 bases; unmatched junction nucleotides: 6. This CDR3 is CASSLGQGGGYTF. The CDR3 nucleotides are TGTGCCAGCAGCCTCGGACAGGGTGGTGGCTACACCTTC.

This chain links TRBV7-2 with TRBJ2-5; TRBD1 agrees at 7 bases. J was trimmed by 1 base and V by 3 bases; bases with no gene match: 8. This CDR3 has 16 amino acids. The germline V gene has CDR1 SGHTA and CDR2 FQGNSA. CDR3 nucleotides: TGTGCCAGCAGCTTCGGCTCAACAGGGGCCCAAGAGACCCAGTACTTC. This sequence encodes CASSFGSTGAQETQYF. Filled out from reference TRBV7-2 and TRBJ2-5, the complete variable domain reads GAGVSQSPSNKVTEKGKDVELRCDPISGHTALYWYRQSLGQGLEFLIYFQGNSAPDKSGLPSDRFSAERTGGSVSTLTIQRTQQEDSAVYLCASSFGSTGAQETQYFGPGTRLLVL.

The rearrangement joins TRBV6-5 to TRBJ1-3; D is unresolved. V gave up 0 bases and J gave up 0 bases, with 3 bases separating them. Germline CDR1 MNHEY, CDR2 SVGAGI. The CDR3 runs 14 residues. The DNA for the CDR3 is TGTGCCAGCAGTTACTCGAGCTCTGGAAACACCATATATTTT. Encoded protein: CASSYSSSGNTIYF.

The chain employs TRBV6-5 and TRBJ1-4, with D hard to call. Germline V gene data show CDR1 as MNHEY and CDR2 as SVGAGI. The CDR3 is 12 amino acids. The V and J ends lost 11 bases and 4 bases respectively, with 11 bases between them. This CDR3 reads CARFASNEKLFF. The CDR3 bases are TGTGCCCGATTTGCCAGTAATGAAAAACTGTTTTTT.

The V gene is TRBV2, the J gene TRBJ2-7; D possibly uses TRBD1 or TRBD2 (5 bases each). CDR1 and CDR2 (germline): SNHLY, FYNNEI. The V and J ends lost 7 bases and 9 bases respectively, with 25 bases between them. The CDR3 is made up of 15 amino acids. CDR3 in amino acids: CASKLMWDGLLAQYF. As DNA, the CDR3 is TGTGCCAGCAAGTTAATGTGGGACGGCCTGTTGGCGCAGTACTTC.

The chain employs TRBV9 and TRBJ2-1, with D unresolved. This CDR3 contains 11 residues. Germline-derived CDR1 and CDR2 are SGDLS and YYNGEE. Trimming removed 4 bases at V and 8 bases at J, with 7 bases between. The CDR3 region is CASSTVDEQFF. DNA of the CDR3: TGTGCCAGCAGCACCGTGGATGAGCAGTTCTTC. Filled out from reference TRBV9 and TRBJ2-1, the complete variable domain reads DSGVTQTPKHLITATGQRVTLRCSPRSGDLSVYWYQQSLDQGLQFLIQYYNGEERAKGNILERFSAQQFPDLHSELNLSSLELGDSALYFCASSTVDEQFFGPGTRLTVL.

CDR3 loop: CASSDTGGQGYTF. The CDR3 DNA reads as TGTGCCAGCAGTGACACGGGGGGCCAGGGCTACACCTTC. This sequence joins TRBV25-1 and TRBJ1-2; TRBD1 might be the D (6 bases). Germline CDR1 MGHDK, CDR2 SYGVNS. Trimming removed 3 bases from V and 8 bases from J, with 13 bases in between. The CDR3 has 13 amino acids.

Only a few counts were recorded for this clone. This chain joins TRBV28 and TRBJ1-2; unclear D gene. This CDR3 is built from 12 residues. Germline CDR1 is MDHEN and CDR2 is SYDVKM. The V end was cut by 6 bases, the J end by 4 bases, with 9 bases between. This chain's CDR3 is CASSTRFYGYTF. CDR3 nucleotides: TGTGCCAGCAGCACCAGATTCTATGGCTACACCTTC.

This sequence joins TRBV19 and TRBJ2-1; 8 bases are a match to TRBD1. Germline loops: CDR1 LNHDA, CDR2 SQIVND (reference sequence). V shed 10 bases and J 3 bases; nucleotides not matched to a gene: 8. This CDR3 is 14 amino acids long. For the CDR3, the DNA is TGTGCCACCGAAACCGGACAGGGCTACAATGAGCAGTTCTTC. This encodes CATETGQGYNEQFF.

The chain is built from TRBV5-1 and TRBJ2-7; 8 bases match TRBD1. The CDR3 spans 15 residues. CDR1 SGHRS and CDR2 YFSETQ come from the germline V gene. V shed 4 bases and J 4 bases; nucleotides not matched to a gene: 10. In DNA form, the CDR3 reads TGCGCCAGCAGCCCACAGACAGGGGAGAGGTACGAGCAGTACTTC. Residues: CASSPQTGERYEQYF.

The chain recombines TRBV7-9 with TRBJ2-7, with 8 bases matching TRBD1. The V gene's germline CDR1 is SEHNR and CDR2 FQNEAQ (reference sequence). The CDR3 loop spans 16 amino acids. V shed 4 bases and J 5 bases; nucleotides not matched to a gene: 13. The CDR3 DNA follows: TGTGCCAGCAGCTCTTACCATGCTGGACAGGGACACGAGCAGTACTTC. Translating gives CASSSYHAGQGHEQYF.

The V and J genes are TRBV6-5 and TRBJ2-3; D remains unclear. With 5 bases removed from V and 0 bases from J, the gap between germline ends came to 9 bases. The CDR3 runs to 14 residues. Germline CDR1 MNHEY, CDR2 SVGAGI. In nucleotides, the CDR3 is TGTGCCAGCAGTCACGGTGTTAGCACAGATACGCAGTATTTT. Protein sequence: CASSHGVSTDTQYF.

The chain couples TRBV5-5 to TRBJ1-1; TRBD1 agrees at 10 bases. The germline CDR1 and CDR2 sequences are SGHKS and YYEKEE (reference sequence). The junction had 8 bases not matched to a gene; V was cut back by 3 bases and J by 0 bases. The CDR3 has 17 residues. CDR3 sequence (DNA): TGTGCCAGCAGCTGGGGACAGGGGAGGGTCGTGAACACTGAAGCTTTCTTT. This translates into CASSWGQGRVVNTEAFF.

The DNA for the CDR3 is TGTGCCAGCAGCCCCTATGCGACAGGAGCCTATGGCTACACCTTC. Protein product: CASSPYATGAYGYTF. This rearrangement joins TRBV27 to TRBJ1-2; maybe TRBD1 (6 bases). The CDR3 consists of 15 residues. V dropped 6 bases and J dropped 4 bases, with 18 bases sitting between them. Germline CDR1 is MNHEY and CDR2 is SMNVEV (reference sequence).

This clone was seen only a few times. The chain recombines TRBV4-1 with TRBJ2-3, with D possibly being TRBD1 (5 bases). Germline loops: CDR1 MGHRA, CDR2 YSYEKL. Trimming removed 0 bases at V and 5 bases at J, with 9 bases between. This CDR3 contains 14 residues. CDR3 in amino acids: CASSQEQGLDTQYF. The CDR3 DNA follows: TGCGCCAGCAGCCAAGAGCAGGGATTAGATACGCAGTATTTT.

This clone was recorded a few times. The rearrangement links TRBV29-1 to TRBJ2-5; D ambiguous. Trimming took 7 bases from V and 4 from J, leaving 10 bases between them. The CDR3 has 11 amino acids. Germline loops: CDR1 SQVTM, CDR2 ANQGSEA. In DNA form, the CDR3 reads TGCAGCGCCCCCCTGGGAGAGACCCAGTACTTC. This sequence encodes CSAPLGETQYF. Full variable domain (remainder filled in from reference TRBV29-1 and TRBJ2-5): SAVISQKPSRDICQRGTSLTIQCQVDSQVTMMFWYRQQPGQSLTLIATANQGSEATYESGFVIDKFPISRPNLTFSTLTVSNMSPEDSSIYLCSAPLGETQYFGPGTRLLVL.